The 18 T cell receptor beta chains given below trace back to one sample, sequenced in a study of identifying expanded T cells in peripheral blood. Assay: immunoSEQ multiplex PCR; the TCRdb copy retains only in-frame clones and omits some. The repertoire holds 90,000 or so clones, approximately 90% seen once, with over 15% in the top ten. Sequencing used blood. These receptors all come from a person aged 18-69 years in good health.

The CDR3 coding sequence is TGCGCCAGCAGCCAAGGGCCTAGCGGTGAAGAGACCCAGTACTTC. Translation: CASSQGPSGEETQYF. The genes are TRBV4-3 and TRBJ2-5; 7 bases line up with TRBD2. Losses at the gene ends were 1 base for V and 3 bases for J; bases not matched to a gene: 5. Germline loops: CDR1 LGHNA, CDR2 YSLEER. The CDR3 runs to 15 residues.

The rearrangement uses TRBV7-7 and TRBJ2-5, with D maybe TRBD1 (5 bases). The CDR3 runs to 17 residues. Germline V gene sequence: CDR1 SSHAT, CDR2 FNYEAQ (reference sequence). V lost 1 base to trimming and J lost 4 bases, with 19 bases between them. In DNA, the CDR3 is TGTGCCAGCAGCTTAGGAGGCAGGGCTACGGCCTTAGAGACCCAGTACTTC. Amino acid sequence: CASSLGGRATALETQYF.

This rearrangement joins TRBV7-2 to TRBJ2-5; 7 bases align to TRBD2. The length of the CDR3 is 13 residues. The V gene's germline CDR1 is SGHTA and CDR2 FQGNSA. V lost 7 bases, J lost 3 bases, and 5 bases stayed unmatched. The CDR3: CASTPGLKETQYF. The CDR3 DNA sequence: TGTGCCAGCACCCCGGGACTAAAAGAGACCCAGTACTTC. The full variable domain, its missing parts supplied by reference TRBV7-2 and TRBJ2-5, is GAGVSQSPSNKVTEKGKDVELRCDPISGHTALYWYRQSLGQGLEFLIYFQGNSAPDKSGLPSDRFSAERTGGSVSTLTIQRTQQEDSAVYLCASTPGLKETQYFGPGTRLLVL.

This clone appeared a single time. The CDR3 DNA is TGTGCCAGCAGCTTAGATCAGGCAGCGGGGGAGACCCAGTACTTC. This gives the protein CASSLDQAAGETQYF. The gene calls are TRBV11-2 and TRBJ2-5; 7 positions match TRBD2. After removal of 0 bases from V and 5 bases from J, the junction contained 6 bases not matched to a gene. CDR1 and CDR2 from the germline V gene are SGHAT and FQNNGV. The CDR3 extends over 15 amino acids.

V gene TRBV15 combines with J gene TRBJ2-7, with D perhaps TRBD2 (7 bases). CDR3 length: 16 amino acids. From germline, CDR1 is LNHNV and CDR2 YYDKDF (reference sequence). The ends were cut back, 0 bases at V and 3 bases at J, with 15 bases in the middle. CDR3: CATSRDSSGGGYEQYF. CDR3 sequence (DNA): TGTGCCACCAGCAGAGATTCGTCGGGGGGCGGCTACGAGCAGTACTTC.

In its sample, this clone was seen once. This sequence joins TRBV4-1 and TRBJ2-7, with TRBD1 matching over 10 bases. Germline V gene lookup returns CDR1 MGHRA and CDR2 YSYEKL. The length of the CDR3 is 17 residues. After removal of 1 base from V and 5 bases from J, the junction contained 11 bases not matched to a gene. CDR3 coding DNA: TGCGCCAGCAGCCAAGTGCCGGCCGGGACAGGGGACAACGAGCAGTACTTC. Its protein product is CASSQVPAGTGDNEQYF.

J is TRBJ1-2 and V is TRBV7-2; D is unresolved. Trimming took off 5 bases at V and 7 bases at J, with 17 bases between the two ends. CDR1 and CDR2 (germline): SGHTA, FQGNSA. The CDR3 is 14 amino acids. This CDR3 is CASSEYLGKGGYTF. In nucleotides, the CDR3 is TGTGCCAGCAGCGAATATTTGGGGAAGGGTGGCTACACCTTC.

The chain employs TRBV11-3 and TRBJ1-3; maybe TRBD1 (6 bases). CDR1 is SGHNT and CDR2 is YENEEA in the germline V gene. Trimming cost V 7 bases and J 2 bases, with 24 bases left between them. The CDR3 runs 18 residues. CDR3 coding DNA: TGTGCCAGCAAAAACCACCGACTAACAGGGAGGGCTGGAAACACCATATATTTT. Amino acids: CASKNHRLTGRAGNTIYF.

CDR3 DNA sequence: TGTGCCAGCAGTCAAAGACAGGGTTACTATGGCTACACCTTC. As protein: CASSQRQGYYGYTF. The chain carries TRBV6-5 and TRBJ1-2; 7 bases match TRBD1. The germline V gene has CDR1 MNHEY and CDR2 SVGAGI. This CDR3 has 14 residues. Germline trimming cut 5 bases from V and 3 bases from J; bases unmatched to any gene: 6.

The rearrangement links TRBV10-1 to TRBJ2-2; D perhaps matches TRBD1 (6 bases). Trimming removed 4 bases at V and 0 bases at J, with 9 bases between. Germline V gives CDR1 WNHNN, CDR2 SYGVQD (reference sequence). CDR3 size: 15 residues. CDR3 protein: CASSGGQPNTGELFF. CDR3 bases: TGCGCCAGCAGTGGTGGACAGCCGAACACCGGGGAGCTGTTTTTT.

This clone was seen once. Its ends do not fully match the called genes, so a read error is possible. The chain uses TRBV5-4 and TRBJ2-3; the match to TRBD2 covers 11 bases. The CDR3 covers 19 residues. Looked up from germline, CDR1 is SGHNT and CDR2 is YYREEE (reference sequence). The CDR3 sequence: CASSMNVFPASGGLNEHLF. The CDR3 nucleotides are TGTGCCAGCAGCATGAATGTCTTTCCGGCTAGCGGGGGGCTTAATGAGCACCTTTTT.

The chain links TRBV7-9 to TRBJ1-2; D gene unclear. Trimming removed 9 bases at V and 2 bases at J, with 25 bases between. Germline V gene lookup returns CDR1 SEHNR and CDR2 FQNEAQ (reference sequence). There are 17 residues in the CDR3. CDR3 sequence reads: CARVQVGPLYENYGYTF. The CDR3 DNA reads TGTGCCAGGGTCCAGGTAGGACCACTATACGAAAACTATGGCTACACCTTC.

This chain uses TRBV28 with TRBJ1-3, with a tentative D call TRBD1 (6 bases). Germline values: CDR1 MDHEN, CDR2 SYDVKM. V lost 7 bases, J lost 2 bases, and 9 bases lay in between. The CDR3 contains 13 residues. CDR3 nucleotide sequence: TGTGCCAGCAACGGGGGCGCTGGAAACACCATATATTTT. Translated: CASNGGAGNTIYF. The variable domain in full, with the rest retrieved from reference TRBV28 and TRBJ1-3, is DVKVTQSSRYLVKRTGEKVFLECVQDMDHENMFWYRQDPGLGLRLIYFSYDVKMKEKGDIPEGYSVSREKKERFSLILESASTNQTSMYLCASNGGAGNTIYFGEGSWLTVV.

The chain uses TRBV18 and TRBJ1-3; no clear D gene. Germline values: CDR1 KGHSH, CDR2 LQKENI. This CDR3 region has 13 residues. V was pared by 3 bases and J by 0 bases, with 3 bases between. This chain's CDR3 is CASSPNSGNTIYF. The CDR3 coding sequence is TGTGCCAGCTCACCGAACTCTGGAAACACCATATATTTT.

The DNA for the CDR3 is TGTGCCAGCAGCTTAGTCCTAGGGACAGGGGGCTACGAGCAGTACTTC. It yields the protein CASSLVLGTGGYEQYF. The chain combines TRBV11-2 with TRBJ2-7, with 11 bases fitting TRBD1. Germline assignment: CDR1 SGHAT and CDR2 FQNNGV. The V and J ends lost 1 base and 3 bases, in that order; junction bases with no gene match: 5. This CDR3 contains 16 residues.

V is TRBV27 and J is TRBJ2-7; D not resolved. V was trimmed by 6 bases and J by 1 base, leaving 19 bases between them. This CDR3 contains 16 residues. Per the germline V gene, CDR1 is MNHEY and CDR2 is SMNVEV (reference sequence). DNA of the CDR3: TGTGCCAGCAGCGATGGCGTAGGGTTGGGGTCCTACGAGCAGTACTTC. This gives the protein CASSDGVGLGSYEQYF.

This chain connects TRBV7-2 to TRBJ1-2; 11 positions match TRBD1. V dropped 5 bases and J dropped 3; count of bases not matched to a gene: 5. The germline V gene encodes CDR1 SGHTA and CDR2 FQGNSA. This CDR3 region has 15 residues. The DNA of the CDR3 is TGTGCCAGCAGCCCAAGGACAGGGGGCGACTATGGCTACACCTTC. It codes for CASSPRTGGDYGYTF. The complete variable domain, with remaining parts taken from reference TRBV7-2 and TRBJ1-2, reads GAGVSQSPSNKVTEKGKDVELRCDPISGHTALYWYRQSLGQGLEFLIYFQGNSAPDKSGLPSDRFSAERTGGSVSTLTIQRTQQEDSAVYLCASSPRTGGDYGYTFGSGTRLTVV.

The V gene is TRBV5-4, the J gene TRBJ2-7, with TRBD1 identical over 7 bases. Trimming took 3 bases from V and 2 from J; bases not matched to a gene: 8. This CDR3 spans 15 amino acids. Germline CDR1 reads SGHNT; CDR2 reads YYREEE (reference sequence). This chain's CDR3 is CASSSYRDRPYEQYF. The CDR3 bases are TGTGCCAGCAGCTCATACCGGGACAGACCCTACGAGCAGTACTTC. Full variable domain (remainder filled in from reference TRBV5-4 and TRBJ2-7): ETGVTQSPTHLIKTRGQQVTLRCSSQSGHNTVSWYQQALGQGPQFIFQYYREEENGRGNFPPRFSGLQFPNYSSELNVNALELDDSALYLCASSSYRDRPYEQYFGPGTRLTVT.